This T cell receptor beta chain was documented in a study of human T cells and chemical hapten exposure. Study-level background: Per-sample TCR yield variability stemmed mainly from small pooled library volume differences.

TCRdb passed the RACE reads through MiXCR, listing each CDR3 protein once. The repertoire holds 350,000 to 400,000 distinct CDR3 sequences, with approximately 5.1% as singletons. Losses at the gene ends were 5 bases for V and 5 bases for J; bases not matched to a gene: 8. CDR3 size: 15 residues. Germline CDR1 and CDR2: SGHTA and FQGNSA. Time point specified: pre-sensitization, week 0. Treatment indicated: therapeutic diphenylcyclopropenone sensitization with weekly scalp DPC. The material was whole blood, obtained in connection with sensitization to the hapten diphenylcyclopropenone (DPC). This clonotype was obtained from a woman in her forties or fifties with alopecia areata. Some clones in this sample may be carry-over from other donors' samples. V usage is TRBV7-2 and J usage is TRBJ1-2; 10 nucleotides line up with TRBD1. The CDR3: CASSGDRGGEYGYTF. CDR3 nucleotides: TGTGCCAGCAGCGGGGACAGGGGAGGTGAATATGGCTACACCTTC.